This T cell receptor (beta chain) appears in the sequencing data of a study of blood T cells in healthy people across ages. This CDR3 is 13 amino acids long. V dropped 6 bases and J dropped 1 base, with 10 bases sitting between them. CDR1 and CDR2 from the germline V gene are LGHNT and FRNRAP. Next came a second PCR, run for about 6 to 11 cycles, which used a sample-barcoded 5' primer along with a J-beta primer mix. TCRdb re-analysed the 5' RACE reads in MiXCR, keeping a single row per CDR3 protein. Among hundreds of thousands of distinct CDR3 sequences listed, approximately 60% were seen once. The chain couples TRBV12-5 to TRBJ2-7; no clear D. This clonotype originated in a man between 40 and 49 years old in good health. Sequenced input: blood. The CDR3 nucleotides are TGTGCTAGTGGCCCCCCGCGGTCCTACGAGCAGTACTTC. It yields the protein CASGPPRSYEQYF.